A selection of T cell receptor beta chains follows, all from one sample in a study of T cells after yellow fever vaccination. In TCRdb, the 5' RACE reads were re-called with MiXCR into one record per CDR3 protein. The sample lists 29,000 or so distinct CDR3 sequences; over 4.5% were seen once. This specimen consisted of CD8+ T cells sorted from PBMCs, obtained 10 days after the yellow fever booster vaccination. The receptor set was obtained from a man aged 25 to 40 who received the YFV17D yellow fever vaccine. Both conserved end residues are trimmed from each CDR3. Only part of the rows carry a size: once, few, many, or a class if the clone is expanded.

abundance	v_gene	j_gene	CDR3aa
many	TRBV7-2	TRBJ2-1	ASTPEVAELYNEQF
many	TRBV12-3/TRBV12-4	TRBJ2-1	ASSLGAQDNEQF
many	TRBV12-3/TRBV12-4	TRBJ2-2	ASSSGAGGGTGELF
many	TRBV21-1	TRBJ2-6	ASSKGGSGANVLT
many	TRBV4-3	TRBJ1-5	ASSDTGNQPQH
many	TRBV11-3	TRBJ2-1	ASGVQGKLEQF
many	TRBV13	TRBJ2-3	ASSLPSSTDTQY
many	TRBV27	TRBJ2-7	ASRPLAGAPYEQY
NA	TRBV19	TRBJ2-1	ASSMGLAGGNEQF
many	TRBV15	TRBJ2-7	ATSSSLIRTGDHEQY
many	TRBV27	TRBJ2-7	ASSPGTGEQY
many	TRBV11-2	TRBJ2-7	ASSPTSYEQY
many	TRBV12-3/TRBV12-4	TRBJ2-1	ASSFSGSRYNEQF
many	TRBV12-3/TRBV12-4	TRBJ1-5	ASSLWGFQPQH
many	TRBV15	TRBJ2-1	ATNSGASYNEQF
many	TRBV10-2	TRBJ2-7	ASSESTGSYEQY
many	TRBV24-1	TRBJ2-3	ATRGQFSTDTQY
NA	TRBV20-1	TRBJ1-1	SADDRDRDTEAF
many	TRBV7-8	TRBJ1-1	ASSIRYSDTEAF